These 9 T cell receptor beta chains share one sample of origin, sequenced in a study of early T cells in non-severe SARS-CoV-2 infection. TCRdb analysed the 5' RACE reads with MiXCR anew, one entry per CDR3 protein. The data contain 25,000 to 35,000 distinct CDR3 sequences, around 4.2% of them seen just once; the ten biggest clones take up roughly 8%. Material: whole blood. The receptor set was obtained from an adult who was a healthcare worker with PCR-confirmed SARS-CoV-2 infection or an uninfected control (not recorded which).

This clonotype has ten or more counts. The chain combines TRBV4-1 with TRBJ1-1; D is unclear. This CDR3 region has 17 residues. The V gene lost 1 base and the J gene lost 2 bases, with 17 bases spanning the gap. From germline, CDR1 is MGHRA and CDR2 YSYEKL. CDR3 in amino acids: CASSQVWAPRQNTEAFF. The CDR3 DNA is TGCGCCAGCAGCCAAGTGTGGGCCCCGAGACAAAACACTGAAGCTTTCTTT.

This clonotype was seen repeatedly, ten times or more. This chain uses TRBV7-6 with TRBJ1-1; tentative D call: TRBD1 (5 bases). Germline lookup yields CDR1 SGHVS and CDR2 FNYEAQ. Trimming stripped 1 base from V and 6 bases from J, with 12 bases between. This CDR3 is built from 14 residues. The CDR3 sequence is CASSLGGRVAEAFF. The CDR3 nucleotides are TGTGCCAGCAGCTTAGGGGGACGGGTCGCTGAAGCTTTCTTT.

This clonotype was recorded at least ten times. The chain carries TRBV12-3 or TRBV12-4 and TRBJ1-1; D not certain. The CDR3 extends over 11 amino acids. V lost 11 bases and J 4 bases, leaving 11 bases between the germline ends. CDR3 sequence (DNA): TGTGCCTCGAGGGAGGGCACTGAAGCTTTCTTT. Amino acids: CASREGTEAFF.

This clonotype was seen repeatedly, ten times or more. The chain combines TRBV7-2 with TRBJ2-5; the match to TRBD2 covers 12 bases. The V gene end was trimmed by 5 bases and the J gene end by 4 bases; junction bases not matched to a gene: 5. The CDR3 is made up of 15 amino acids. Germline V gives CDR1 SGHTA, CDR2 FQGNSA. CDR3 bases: TGTGCCAGCAGCCCCCAGACTAGCGGGGGAGAGACCCAGTACTTC. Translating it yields CASSPQTSGGETQYF.

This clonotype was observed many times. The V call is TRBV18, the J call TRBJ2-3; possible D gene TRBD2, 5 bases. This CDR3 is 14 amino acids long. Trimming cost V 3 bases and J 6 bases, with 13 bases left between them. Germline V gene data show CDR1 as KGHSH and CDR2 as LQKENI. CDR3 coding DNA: TGTGCCAGCTCACCGGTAGCGAAGAGGGATACGCAGTATTTT. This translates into CASSPVAKRDTQYF.

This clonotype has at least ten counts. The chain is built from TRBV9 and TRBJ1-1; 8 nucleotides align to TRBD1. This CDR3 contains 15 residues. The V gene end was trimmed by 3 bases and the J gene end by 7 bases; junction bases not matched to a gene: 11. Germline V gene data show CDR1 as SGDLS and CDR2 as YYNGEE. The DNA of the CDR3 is TGTGCCAGCAGCGCGAGGACAGGGAAGGGAGGTGAAGCTTTCTTT. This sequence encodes CASSARTGKGGEAFF.

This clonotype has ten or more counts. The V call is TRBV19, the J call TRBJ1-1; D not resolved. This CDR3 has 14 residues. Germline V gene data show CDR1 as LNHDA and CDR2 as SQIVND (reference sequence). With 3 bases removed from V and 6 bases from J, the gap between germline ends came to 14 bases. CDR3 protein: CASSIQGFGAEAFF. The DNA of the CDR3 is TGTGCCAGTAGTATCCAAGGGTTTGGCGCTGAAGCTTTCTTT. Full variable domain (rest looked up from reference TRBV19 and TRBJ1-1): DGGITQSPKYLFRKEGQNVTLSCEQNLNHDAMYWYRQDPGQGLRLIYYSQIVNDFQKGDIAEGYSVSREKKESFPLTVTSAQKNPTAFYLCASSIQGFGAEAFFGQGTRLTVV.

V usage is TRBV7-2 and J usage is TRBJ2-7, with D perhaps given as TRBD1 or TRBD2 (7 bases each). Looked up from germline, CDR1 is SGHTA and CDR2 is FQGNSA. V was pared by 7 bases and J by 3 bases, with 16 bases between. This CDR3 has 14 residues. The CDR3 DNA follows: TGTGCCAGCAACCAGGGGGGGACAGACTACGAGCAGTACTTC. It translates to CASNQGGTDYEQYF.

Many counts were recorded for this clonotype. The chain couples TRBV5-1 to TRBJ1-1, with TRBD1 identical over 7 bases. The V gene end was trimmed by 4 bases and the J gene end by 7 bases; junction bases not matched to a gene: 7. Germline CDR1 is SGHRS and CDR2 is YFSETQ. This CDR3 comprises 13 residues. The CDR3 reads CASSIDRVGEAFF. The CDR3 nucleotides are TGCGCCAGCAGCATAGACAGGGTTGGTGAAGCTTTCTTT.